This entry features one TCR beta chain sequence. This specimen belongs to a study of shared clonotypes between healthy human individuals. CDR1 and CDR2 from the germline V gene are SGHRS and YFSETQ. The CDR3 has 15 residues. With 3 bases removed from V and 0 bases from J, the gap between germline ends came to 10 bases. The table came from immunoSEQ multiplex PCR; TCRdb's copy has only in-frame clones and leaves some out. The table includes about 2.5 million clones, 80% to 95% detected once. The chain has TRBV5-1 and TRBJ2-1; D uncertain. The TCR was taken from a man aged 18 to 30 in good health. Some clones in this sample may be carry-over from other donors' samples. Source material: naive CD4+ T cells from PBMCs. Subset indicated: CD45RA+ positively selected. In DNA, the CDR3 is TGCGCCAGCAGCTCTCGACGGAGCTCCTACAATGAGCAGTTCTTC. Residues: CASSSRRSSYNEQFF.